The 29 T cell receptor beta chains below were found in one sample sequenced in a study of blood T cell repertoires in COVID-19. Clones were read by immunoSEQ multiplex PCR, and TCRdb kept only the in-frame ones, dropping some. This sample has 200,000 to 250,000 clones; 80% to 90% occur once, and the top ten carry 1.5%. The sample consisted of peripheral blood. These receptors were obtained from a man aged 18 to 30 with active or convalescent COVID-19.

This chain joins TRBV11-2 and TRBJ1-2; 9 bases map to TRBD1. Germline CDR1 and CDR2: SGHAT and FQNNGV. This CDR3 comprises 14 residues. V lost 5 bases, J lost 4 bases, and 5 bases stayed unmatched. The CDR3 here is CASSRTGQGYGYTF. CDR3 DNA sequence: TGTGCCAGCAGCCGGACGGGACAGGGCTATGGCTACACCTTC.

This clone has a single count. CDR3 DNA: TGCAGTGCTAGTGAGGAGGCTAGAGACAATGAGCAGTTCTTC. As protein: CSASEEARDNEQFF. The V gene is TRBV20-1, the J gene TRBJ2-1; a possible D gene is TRBD2 (5 bases). The CDR3 loop spans 14 amino acids. V was pared by 3 bases and J by 5 bases, with 14 bases between. Germline CDR1 and CDR2: DFQATT and SNEGSKA (reference sequence).

With regard to this clone: This sample also contains other DNA sequences that code for the same CDR3. The CDR3 nucleotides are TGTGCCAGCAGCTCCTCAGTCAATGAGCAGTTCTTC. As protein: CASSSSVNEQFF. The V gene is TRBV7-9, the J gene TRBJ2-1; unclear D gene. Deletions cut 4 bases from V and 6 bases from J, with 7 bases between. CDR1 and CDR2 from the germline V gene are SEHNR and FQNEAQ (reference sequence). This CDR3 contains 12 residues.

The genes are TRBV7-2 and TRBJ2-3; 16 nucleotides agree with TRBD2. This CDR3 has 18 residues. Trimming took 2 bases from V and 5 from J; bases not matched to a gene: 7. The V gene's germline CDR1 is SGHTA and CDR2 FQGNSA. CDR3 nucleotide sequence: TGTGCCAGCAGCTTACTGGGACTAGCGGGAGGGCCCGGAGATACGCAGTATTTT. It specifies CASSLLGLAGGPGDTQYF.

The chain is built from TRBV6-5 and TRBJ2-7; possible D gene TRBD2, 6 bases. Germline CDR1 reads MNHEY; CDR2 reads SVGAGI. The CDR3 runs to 14 residues. With 0 bases removed from V and 5 bases from J, the gap between germline ends came to 11 bases. The CDR3 DNA reads as TGTGCCAGCAGTTACTCGACGGGGGACCACGAGCAGTACTTC. Amino acids: CASSYSTGDHEQYF.

In its sample, this clone was seen once. The chain joins TRBV27 to TRBJ2-7, with D possibly being TRBD2 (5 bases). V shed 0 bases and J shed 0 bases, with 12 bases lying between them. This CDR3 comprises 16 residues. CDR1 and CDR2 (germline): MNHEY, SMNVEV (reference sequence). CDR3 coding DNA: TGTGCCAGCAGTTTATCCCTCTCGACTAACTCCTACGAGCAGTACTTC. Translated: CASSLSLSTNSYEQYF.

V usage is TRBV7-9 and J usage is TRBJ1-1; 10 nucleotides match TRBD1. The CDR3 is made up of 14 amino acids. Losses at the gene ends were 5 bases for V and 4 bases for J; bases not matched to a gene: 4. Germline assignment: CDR1 SEHNR and CDR2 FQNEAQ (reference sequence). The CDR3 spells CASSRTGGGTEAFF. CDR3 DNA: TGTGCCAGCAGCCGGACAGGGGGGGGCACTGAAGCTTTCTTT.

CDR3 DNA: TGTGCCAGCAGCTCAATCACAGGGGCCTATGGCTACACCTTC. Translating it yields CASSSITGAYGYTF. The J gene is TRBJ1-2, the V gene TRBV5-6, with TRBD1 identical over 7 bases. After removal of 3 bases from V and 4 bases from J, the junction contained 6 bases not matched to a gene. The V gene's germline CDR1 is SGHDT and CDR2 YYEEEE. The CDR3 totals 14 residues.

J is TRBJ1-1 and V is TRBV14; D perhaps matches TRBD1 (6 bases). The CDR3 consists of 16 residues. The germline V and J ends were trimmed by 3 bases and 6 bases, with 20 bases remaining between them. The germline V gene encodes CDR1 SGHDN and CDR2 FVKESK. CDR3 protein: CASSQLRQVRMAEAFF. CDR3 nucleotide sequence: TGTGCCAGCAGCCAGTTAAGACAGGTGAGGATGGCTGAAGCTTTCTTT.

This clone was counted a few times. The chain carries TRBV19 and TRBJ1-2, with 9 positions matching TRBD1. CDR1 is LNHDA, CDR2 SQIVND, per germline (reference sequence). After removal of 7 bases from V and 0 bases from J, the junction contained 6 bases not matched to a gene. This CDR3 spans 15 amino acids. The DNA for the CDR3 is TGTGCCAGTAACCCGGACAGGGGAACTAACTATGGCTACACCTTC. This gives the protein CASNPDRGTNYGYTF.

The chain uses TRBV7-2 and TRBJ2-6; D is ambiguous. Trimming cost V 3 bases and J 1 base, with 4 bases left between them. CDR3 size: 14 residues. The germline CDR1 and CDR2 sequences are SGHTA and FQGNSA. CDR3 amino acids: CASSFVSGANVLTF. For the CDR3, the DNA is TGTGCCAGCAGCTTCGTATCTGGGGCCAACGTCCTGACTTTC.

CDR3 sequence reads: CAWSVRYRSGRALGEQYF. In DNA, the CDR3 is TGTGCCTGGAGTGTCCGCTATAGAAGCGGGAGGGCCTTGGGGGAGCAGTACTTC. This chain uses TRBV30 with TRBJ2-7; the match to TRBD2 covers 10 bases. V was clipped by 0 bases and J by 7 bases; unmatched bases: 18. This CDR3 comprises 18 residues. In germline, CDR1 is GTSNPN, CDR2 SVGIG (reference sequence). Looking up the rest from reference TRBV30 and TRBJ2-7 gives the full variable domain: SQTIHQWPATLVQPVGSPLSLECTVEGTSNPNLYWYRQAAGRGLQLLFYSVGIGQISSEVPQNLSASRPQDRQFILSSKKLLLSDSGFYLCAWSVRYRSGRALGEQYFGPGTRLTVT.

In this sample, this clone turned up a few times. This chain uses TRBV19 with TRBJ1-5, with a possible D match to TRBD1 (5 bases). CDR3 length: 16 amino acids. V was pared by 3 bases and J by 1 base, with 13 bases between. Germline V gene sequence: CDR1 LNHDA, CDR2 SQIVND (reference sequence). The CDR3 is CASSIYQGTSNQPQHF. CDR3 nucleotides: TGTGCCAGTAGTATCTATCAGGGAACGAGCAATCAGCCCCAGCATTTT.

The chain joins TRBV6-6 to TRBJ1-5; 11 bases fit TRBD1. V trimming: 5 bases; J trimming: 3 bases; junction bases outside the gene matches: 15. The germline V gene has CDR1 MNHNY and CDR2 SVGAGI (reference sequence). The CDR3 runs to 19 residues. CDR3 loop: CASSPDRPPGQGDNQPQHF. The DNA of the CDR3 is TGTGCCAGCAGTCCGGATAGACCCCCGGGACAGGGGGACAATCAGCCCCAGCATTTT.

This clone has a handful of counts. The chain is built from TRBV5-6 and TRBJ1-3; D is unclear. V lost 4 bases and J 0 bases, leaving 14 bases between the germline ends. Germline values: CDR1 SGHDT, CDR2 YYEEEE. CDR3 size: 16 residues. CDR3 region: CASSRQPLGSGNTIYF. The CDR3 DNA is TGTGCCAGCAGCCGACAACCGTTGGGCTCTGGAAACACCATATATTTT.

This chain uses TRBV5-5 with TRBJ2-2; TRBD1 is a possible D gene (6 bases). This CDR3 comprises 14 residues. V shed 4 bases and J shed 6 bases, with 13 bases lying between them. Germline V gene data show CDR1 as SGHKS and CDR2 as YYEKEE (reference sequence). CDR3 protein: CASSEDRIAGELFF. Here the CDR3 DNA reads TGTGCCAGCAGCGAGGACAGAATAGCCGGGGAGCTGTTTTTT.

J is TRBJ2-1 and V is TRBV7-6; D not resolved. CDR3 length: 17 residues. Germline V CDR1 and CDR2: SGHVS, FNYEAQ. V was cut by 0 bases and J by 0 bases, with 12 bases left in between. The CDR3 bases are TGTGCCAGCAGCTTAGCGCCGGCGGAAAGCTCCTACAATGAGCAGTTCTTC. Protein sequence: CASSLAPAESSYNEQFF.

This clone has more than one count but fewer than ten. The rearrangement uses TRBV27 and TRBJ1-5; TRBD1 matches 11 bases. The length of the CDR3 is 15 residues. V was pared by 5 bases and J by 3 bases, with 3 bases of the junction left unmatched. Germline CDR1 reads MNHEY; CDR2 reads SMNVEV (reference sequence). In nucleotides, the CDR3 is TGTGCCAGCAGTCTCGGACAGGGGGCCAATCAGCCCCAGCATTTT. It specifies CASSLGQGANQPQHF.

The chain uses TRBV5-4 and TRBJ2-2; D is unclear. The V gene's germline CDR1 is SGHNT and CDR2 YYREEE (reference sequence). This CDR3 comprises 15 residues. The ends were cut back, 1 base at V and 2 bases at J, with 9 bases in the middle. CDR3 loop: CASSLPSDNTGELFF. The CDR3 DNA follows: TGTGCCAGCAGCTTGCCGAGCGACAACACCGGGGAGCTGTTTTTT.

The J gene is TRBJ2-2, the V gene TRBV5-5; 9 nucleotides line up with TRBD2. Germline trimming cut 4 bases from V and 2 bases from J; bases unmatched to any gene: 6. The germline CDR1 and CDR2 sequences are SGHKS and YYEKEE (reference sequence). The CDR3 runs 16 residues. DNA of the CDR3: TGTGCCAGCAGCCCGGGGACTAGCCTTAACACCGGGGAGCTGTTTTTT. Translation gives CASSPGTSLNTGELFF.

Here the CDR3 DNA reads TGTGCCAGCAGCCCGAGAGCGGGAGGGCTCAAAAACATTCAGTACTTC. It yields the protein CASSPRAGGLKNIQYF. The rearrangement links TRBV7-8 to TRBJ2-4, with 10 nucleotides matching TRBD2. The CDR3 spans 16 residues. Germline V gene sequence: CDR1 SGHVS, CDR2 FQNEAQ. The trim removed 5 bases at V and 3 bases at J, leaving 7 bases unmatched. Variable domain in full (rest from reference TRBV7-8 and TRBJ2-4): GAGVSQSPRYKVAKRGQDVALRCDPISGHVSLFWYQQALGQGPEFLTYFQNEAQLDKSGLPSDRFFAERPEGSVSTLKIQRTQQEDSAVYLCASSPRAGGLKNIQYFGAGTRLSVL.

The V call is TRBV15, the J call TRBJ1-4; a possible D gene is TRBD1 (6 bases). V lost 1 base to trimming and J lost 5 bases, with 11 bases between them. CDR1 is LNHNV, CDR2 YYDKDF, per germline (reference sequence). CDR3 length: 15 residues. The CDR3 protein is CATSRGQEQNEKLFF. As DNA, the CDR3 is TGTGCCACCAGCAGAGGACAGGAACAGAATGAAAAACTGTTTTTT.

The rearrangement uses TRBV29-1 and TRBJ1-4, with D maybe TRBD1 (6 bases). With 6 bases removed from V and 5 bases from J, the gap between germline ends came to 19 bases. Germline assignment: CDR1 SQVTM and CDR2 ANQGSEA. The CDR3 runs 15 residues. The CDR3 reads CSVALGTNHNEKLFF. CDR3 DNA sequence: TGCAGCGTAGCCTTGGGGACAAACCACAATGAAAAACTGTTTTTT.

The V and J genes are TRBV28 and TRBJ2-7; TRBD1 might be the D (6 bases). CDR3 length: 13 residues. Looked up from germline, CDR1 is MDHEN and CDR2 is SYDVKM. The V and J ends lost 7 bases and 5 bases respectively, with 15 bases between them. The CDR3 here is CASTWGRRNEQYF. The CDR3 nucleotides read TGTGCCAGCACCTGGGGGCGAAGGAACGAGCAGTACTTC.

This chain uses TRBV9 with TRBJ2-2; 11 nucleotides align to TRBD2. CDR3 length: 16 residues. Trimming at V came to 10 bases and at J to 5 bases, leaving 13 bases not matched to a gene. CDR1 is SGDLS and CDR2 is YYNGEE in the germline V gene. This chain's CDR3 is CASSSSGRAWTGELFF. As DNA, the CDR3 is TGTGCCTCCAGTAGTAGCGGGAGGGCCTGGACCGGGGAGCTGTTTTTT.

Only one count was recorded for this clone. The chain combines TRBV5-6 with TRBJ2-7; D possibly corresponds to TRBD2 (6 bases). The CDR3 has 17 residues. From germline, CDR1 is SGHDT and CDR2 YYEEEE. Trimming removed 4 bases at V and 4 bases at J, with 24 bases between. The CDR3 is CASSPMSGGMMLYEQYF. The CDR3 DNA reads TGTGCCAGCAGCCCGATGAGCGGCGGGATGATGTTATACGAGCAGTACTTC.

The chain has TRBV9 and TRBJ1-2; tentative D call: TRBD1 (5 bases). Trimming removed 0 bases at V and 3 bases at J, with 12 bases between. The length of the CDR3 is 15 residues. Germline V CDR1 and CDR2: SGDLS, YYNGEE. The CDR3 loop is CASSVASQGYYGYTF. The DNA of the CDR3 is TGTGCCAGCAGCGTAGCATCCCAGGGCTACTATGGCTACACCTTC. Drawing the rest from reference TRBV9 and TRBJ1-2, the complete variable domain is DSGVTQTPKHLITATGQRVTLRCSPRSGDLSVYWYQQSLDQGLQFLIQYYNGEERAKGNILERFSAQQFPDLHSELNLSSLELGDSALYFCASSVASQGYYGYTFGSGTRLTVV.

The rearrangement joins TRBV28 to TRBJ1-5, with 7 bases that match TRBD1. There are 14 residues in the CDR3. Germline V gene sequence: CDR1 MDHEN, CDR2 SYDVKM. V dropped 6 bases and J dropped 7; count of bases not matched to a gene: 9. The CDR3 is CASSGLQGIQPQHF. The DNA of the CDR3 is TGTGCCAGCAGCGGTTTACAGGGGATCCAGCCCCAGCATTTT. Supplemented by reference TRBV28 and TRBJ1-5, the full variable domain reads DVKVTQSSRYLVKRTGEKVFLECVQDMDHENMFWYRQDPGLGLRLIYFSYDVKMKEKGDIPEGYSVSREKKERFSLILESASTNQTSMYLCASSGLQGIQPQHFGDGTRLSIL.

The chain carries TRBV6-9 and TRBJ1-1, with D perhaps matching TRBD1 (5 bases). Trimming stripped 3 bases from V and 5 bases from J, with 16 bases between. Germline loops: CDR1 MNHGY, CDR2 SVAAGI. This CDR3 comprises 15 residues. DNA of the CDR3: TGTGCCAGCAGTTACCCTAATATTCAGGGAACTGAAGCTTTCTTT. Encoded protein: CASSYPNIQGTEAFF.